This T cell receptor (beta chain) was recovered during a study of shared clonotypes between healthy human individuals. Naive-designated CD8 cells lacked CD45RO, were positively enriched for CCR7, and omitted terminally differentiated effector memory CD45RA+ cells. V gave up 5 bases and J gave up 2 bases; unmatched junction bases: 16. The CDR3 length is 20 residues. Germline assignment: CDR1 SGDLS and CDR2 YYNGEE. TCRdb keeps only in-frame clones here, not all; method: immunoSEQ multiplex PCR. The sample has approximately 2,000,000 clones; 93% are singletons. The source material was naive CD8+ T cells from PBMCs. The receptor's source is a young man in good health. Some clones in this sample may be carry-over from other donors' samples. The chain employs TRBV9 and TRBJ2-7; 16 positions match TRBD2. CDR3 in DNA: TGTGCCAGCAGGTATTCCGGGACTAGCGGGAGGGGCCGGAGCACCTACGAGCAGTACTTC. This gives the protein CASRYSGTSGRGRSTYEQYF.